Listed below are T cell receptor beta chains from one sample, sequenced in a study of T-cell reconstitution after alpha-beta-depleted transplantation in children. TCRdb used MiXCR to reprocess the PCR reads, holding one entry per CDR3 protein. The table lists about 600,000 distinct CDR3 sequences, over 10% of them singletons. The input for sequencing was PBMCs, mostly from graft donor cells, taken 360 days after TCRalphabeta/CD19-depleted stem cell transplant. Receptors were obtained from a male patient younger than 18 who had a stem cell transplant for acute myeloid leukemia, so the T cells may come from the graft donor. Each CDR3 is given with its conserved first and last residue. The order of the fields is D gene, V gene, J gene, clone size, CDR3 DNA, CDR3 protein. D genes are given only for firm matches. Part of the rows lack a size; the others show once, few, many or a class for expanded clones.

.	TRBV20-1	TRBJ2-7	few	TGCAGTGCTGACCACTTAGCGGAGACCCTTTACGAGCAGTACTTC	CSADHLAETLYEQYF
.	TRBV30	TRBJ2-2	.	TGTGCCTGGAAGCTAGACAGTTCCCCCGGGGAGCTGTTTTTT	CAWKLDSSPGELFF
.	TRBV4-2	TRBJ2-3	.	TGTGCCAGCAGCCAGGCGATTCCGAGGGGCACAGATACGCAGTATTTT	CASSQAIPRGTDTQYF
.	TRBV20-1	TRBJ2-4	few	TGCAGTGCTAGGGTGATAGCCAAAAACATTCAGTACTTC	CSARVIAKNIQYF
TRBD1	TRBV12-3/TRBV12-4	TRBJ2-7	.	TGTGCCAGCAGTTTAGCGTCGGGACAGGGCTCCTACGAGCAGTACTTC	CASSLASGQGSYEQYF
.	TRBV29-1	TRBJ1-4	many	TGCAGCGTTGATCAACTGTTTTTT	CSVDQLFF
TRBD1	TRBV29-1	TRBJ1-1	many	TGCAGCGCCGGGACAGCCCCGAACACTGAAGCTTTCTTT	CSAGTAPNTEAFF
.	TRBV12-3/TRBV12-4	TRBJ2-1	.	TGTGCCACCTGGGCGGCAGGGTTTCCACACAATGAGCAGTTCTTC	CATWAAGFPHNEQFF
TRBD1	TRBV7-7	TRBJ2-2	many	TGTGCTAGCAGCTTAGCCGTCCAGGGGGCGAACACCGGGGAGCTGTTTTTT	CASSLAVQGANTGELFF
.	TRBV29-1	TRBJ2-5	.	TGCAGCGCCGACACGAGCATCCAAGAGACCCAGTACTTC	CSADTSIQETQYF
TRBD1	TRBV12-3/TRBV12-4	TRBJ2-5	few	TGTGCCAGCAGTTTAAGGACAGGGGAGGAGACCCAGTACTTC	CASSLRTGEETQYF
TRBD1	TRBV5-1	TRBJ2-2	many	TGCGCCAGCACGGGACAGGGAGGCACCGGGGAGCTGTTTTTT	CASTGQGGTGELFF
.	TRBV11-3	TRBJ2-5	few	TGTGCCAGCAGCCGGTTCGTGAGAGAGACCCAGTACTTC	CASSRFVRETQYF
.	TRBV28	TRBJ2-7	many	TGTGCCAGCAGAAGACTAGGGACAGTGCTAGTCGGGCTCTACGAGCAGTACTTC	CASRRLGTVLVGLYEQYF
TRBD1	TRBV4-3	TRBJ2-6	few	TGCGCCAGCAGCCAATCGACAGGGATCCCCTCTGGGGCCAACGTCCTGACTTTC	CASSQSTGIPSGANVLTF
.	TRBV19	TRBJ2-2	many	TGTGCCAGTAAGCCTCAACCAGCGGGCCTCACCGGGGAGCTGTTTTTT	CASKPQPAGLTGELFF
.	TRBV12-3/TRBV12-4	TRBJ2-7	few	TGTGCCAGCAGCCCAACGCGGTCCTGGGGGTGGTACCCTGGTTACGAGCAGTACTTC	CASSPTRSWGWYPGYEQYF
.	TRBV10-3	TRBJ1-1	.	TGTGCCATCAGTGTGGTGGGGATGGGGTTCAACACTGAAGCTTTCTTT	CAISVVGMGFNTEAFF
.	TRBV6-2/TRBV6-3	TRBJ2-1	.	TGTGCCAGCAGTTACTTTCCGGGACTTCCTTACAATGAGCAGTTCTTC	CASSYFPGLPYNEQFF
.	TRBV7-3	TRBJ2-3	few	TGTGCCAGCAGCTTAAGTAAGGGGTCAGATACGCAGTATTTT	CASSLSKGSDTQYF
TRBD2	TRBV20-1	TRBJ2-2	.	TGCAGTGCTGAATCACTAGCGGGAGGGATTCACGGGGAGCTGTTTTTT	CSAESLAGGIHGELFF
TRBD1	TRBV27	TRBJ2-5	.	TGTGCCAGCAGTTTAGGGGACAGATACCAAGAGACCCAGTACTTC	CASSLGDRYQETQYF
TRBD1	TRBV24-1	TRBJ1-1	few	TGTGCCACCAGTGACCTAGGGACAGGGGGCACTGAAGCTTTCTTT	CATSDLGTGGTEAFF
.	TRBV12-3/TRBV12-4	TRBJ2-1	.	TGTGCCAGCAGTTCTACCAACTACAATGAGCAGTTCTTC	CASSSTNYNEQFF
.	TRBV5-1	TRBJ2-1	many	TGCGCCAGCAGCATCTGGGTCCTTTACAATGAGCAGTTCTTC	CASSIWVLYNEQFF
TRBD2	TRBV7-8	TRBJ2-1	few	TGTGCCAGCAGCCCTCGACTAGCCGGGGAGCAGTTCTTC	CASSPRLAGEQFF
.	TRBV5-1	TRBJ2-2	.	TGCGCCAGCAGCACCTTAGCAGGCACGAACACCGGGGAGCTGTTTTTT	CASSTLAGTNTGELFF
.	TRBV6-2/TRBV6-3	TRBJ2-3	few	TGTGCCAGCAGTTACTCGGACCGATCTACGCAGTATTTT	CASSYSDRSTQYF
.	TRBV29-1	TRBJ2-3	many	TGCAGCGTTGAGGGGCCAGATACGCAGTATTTT	CSVEGPDTQYF
TRBD2	TRBV4-3	TRBJ2-7	.	TGCGCCAGCAGCCCCGGGAAGCGGGGGGCCTACGAGCAGTACTTC	CASSPGKRGAYEQYF
TRBD2	TRBV5-1	TRBJ2-1	.	TGCGCCAGCAGCCCGTCACTAGCGGGAGGGCTTCATGAGCAGTTCTTC	CASSPSLAGGLHEQFF
.	TRBV12-3/TRBV12-4	TRBJ1-2	many	TGTGCCAGCAGTTTGGTCCATGGCTACACCTTC	CASSLVHGYTF
TRBD2	TRBV6-1	TRBJ2-1	.	TGTGCCAGCATAAGGGGACTAGGGAATGAGCAGTTCTTC	CASIRGLGNEQFF
TRBD2	TRBV24-1	TRBJ2-1	many	TGTGCCACCAGTGACACGACTAGCGGGAGGTCCTATGAGCAGTTCTTC	CATSDTTSGRSYEQFF
TRBD2	TRBV6-5	TRBJ2-1	.	TGTGCCAGCAGTTATCCCCCGACCGGACTAGCGGGAGTTGAGCAGTTCTTC	CASSYPPTGLAGVEQFF
.	TRBV28	TRBJ1-1	few	TGTGCCAGCAGTTTAATGGGAGGGATGAACACTGAAGCTTTCTTT	CASSLMGGMNTEAFF
TRBD2	TRBV5-1	TRBJ2-1	few	TGCGCCAGCAGTTTTCGGACTAGCGCCAATGAGCAGTTCTTC	CASSFRTSANEQFF
.	TRBV10-3	TRBJ2-3	many	TGTGCCATCAGTGAAACCCATACCGATACGCAGTATTTT	CAISETHTDTQYF
TRBD2	TRBV7-2	TRBJ2-5	many	TGTGCCAGCAGCTTACAGCGGGAGGGTTATCAGACCCAGTACTTC	CASSLQREGYQTQYF
.	TRBV15	TRBJ2-7	few	TGTGCCACCAGCAGAGAGGGGGTTCGGAACGAGCAGTACTTC	CATSREGVRNEQYF
TRBD1	TRBV12-3/TRBV12-4	TRBJ2-7	many	TGTGCCAGCAGTTTAGGGGGACAGGGACTATTCTACGAGCAGTACTTC	CASSLGGQGLFYEQYF
.	TRBV20-1	TRBJ1-1	.	TGCAGTGCTACCATATTGAACACTGAAGCTTTCTTT	CSATILNTEAFF
.	TRBV30	TRBJ2-7	few	TGTGCCTGGAACCGGGACTCTGCCGAGCAGTACTTC	CAWNRDSAEQYF
.	TRBV29-1	TRBJ2-7	few	TGCAGCGTTGAAATTAGACGGGGATCCAGCTCCTACGAGCAGTACTTC	CSVEIRRGSSSYEQYF
TRBD2	TRBV15	TRBJ2-5	.	TGTGCCACCAGCAGAGAGTCTACGTGGGTAGCGGGCGATAAGGGAGAGACCCAGTACTTC	CATSRESTWVAGDKGETQYF
.	TRBV19	TRBJ2-1	.	TGTGCCAGTAGTAGATCAAGCGCAAGCTCCTACAATGAGCAGTTCTTC	CASSRSSASSYNEQFF
TRBD2	TRBV7-2	TRBJ2-5	.	TGTGCCAGCAGCTTACACCTAGCGGGAGCCCCTAAGACCCAGTACTTC	CASSLHLAGAPKTQYF
TRBD2	TRBV6-1	TRBJ2-3	many	TGTGCCAGCAGCCGGACTAGCGGGAGGGTCGGCGATACGCAGTATTTT	CASSRTSGRVGDTQYF
TRBD2	TRBV28	TRBJ2-7	.	TGTGCCAGCGGTGGGACTAGCGCGTCCTACGAGCAGTACTTC	CASGGTSASYEQYF
TRBD2	TRBV24-1	TRBJ2-1	few	TGTGCCACCAGTGATTGGGGGGAGGGCTACAATGAGCAGTTCTTC	CATSDWGEGYNEQFF
TRBD1	TRBV4-3	TRBJ2-5	few	TGCGCCAGCAGCCCAGGGGGTCCGAAAGAGACCCAGTACTTC	CASSPGGPKETQYF
.	TRBV28	TRBJ1-1	many	TGTGCCAGCATTACTTACCAGGGGGCTTTCTTT	CASITYQGAFF
.	TRBV5-1	TRBJ2-3	few	TGCGCCAGCAGCTTGTCAGGGGTGGTAGATACGCAGTATTTT	CASSLSGVVDTQYF
TRBD2	TRBV4-3	TRBJ2-7	many	TGCGCCAGCAGCCAAGCAATAGCGGGAGAGATTGGCAGCGAGCAGTACTTC	CASSQAIAGEIGSEQYF
.	TRBV4-3	TRBJ2-1	few	TGCGCCAGCAGCCAAAGGCTAGAAGCGTACAATGAGCAGTTCTTC	CASSQRLEAYNEQFF
TRBD2	TRBV29-1	TRBJ2-7	.	TGCAGCGTTTCCGGGGAGGGAGGAGGGGCTAACGAGCAGTACTTC	CSVSGEGGGANEQYF
.	TRBV4-2	TRBJ2-3	.	TGTGCCAGCAGCCAAGACGGAGGGGACAGTACCAGCACAGATACGCAGTATTTT	CASSQDGGDSTSTDTQYF